This note documents a single T cell receptor beta chain sequence. Its recognized antigen is unknown. No base-level quality is on record; no much larger clone is a single base apart. CDR1 is given as ENHRY and CDR2 as SYGVKD, both from the germline V gene. The cysteine opens and the phenylalanine closes a CDR3 of 16 amino acids. Here the CDR3 DNA is all that survives: 48 bases in frame from base 1. V loses 2 bases at its end and J loses 3 bases; junction bases beyond the gene matches: 6. This sample was included in a study of early T cells in non-severe SARS-CoV-2 infection listed by TCRdb under 2021. For context, the study as a whole: Because TCR sequencing relied on bulk RNA taken from unsorted whole blood, pairing of alpha and beta chains was not possible.

The study was a case-control design nested within a healthcare worker cohort in London, UK, with weekly nasopharyngeal swab PCR tests and blood sampling. Healthcare workers were enrolled in the week of the UK lockdown, from 23 to 31 March 2020, and were followed every week for up to roughly 16 weeks. Paper-wide results and their limitations: Matching against VDJdb was skewed toward anti-spike CD8 responses, likely underestimated virus-specific expansions, and missed private and CD4 specificities.

The library was made by 5' RACE. Data came from a NextSeq 500. In the TCR library protocol, unique molecular identifiers were attached to individual cDNA molecules to correct for PCR bias and sequencing error. Both TCR alpha and beta chains were sequenced, and tight co-correlation was observed between alpha and beta sequence abundances in each sample. Per the original workflow: Decombinator V4 was used to annotate the V gene, J gene and CDR3 of the TCR sequences. Expanded TCRs were defined as changing significantly between any two time points under a Poisson model with p below 0.0001. TCR abundances were normalised to the total number of TCRs sequenced per sample and expressed as counts per million. MAIT TCRs were defined by TRAV1-2 paired with TRAJ12, TRAJ20 or TRAJ33, and iNKT TCRs by TRAV10 paired with TRAJ18. VDJdb, accessed 1 November 2021, was searched for CMV, EBV and SARS-CoV-2 annotated TCRs, excluding TCRs annotated for multiple antigens. The public sequencing data were trimmed at Q25 with fastp and processed into clonotypes with MiXCR by TCRdb, which kept only in-frame beta chains. Rows are unified per CDR3 protein, each entry keeping the most common DNA and genes. TCRdb assigned the V and J calls; the authors' analysis was not used. This sample gives some 70,000 distinct CDR3 sequences in total; 9.5% of them show up just once. About 6% of the sample goes to the ten largest clones.

The clonotype comes from an adult who was a healthcare worker with PCR-confirmed SARS-CoV-2 infection or an uninfected control (not recorded which). The chain is assembled from TRBV10-3 and TRBJ2-3, with TRBD1 identical over 9 junction bases. The source material was whole blood. The encoded CDR3 is CAISEPNRGQTDTQYF. The bases read TGTGCCATCAGTGAGCCGAACAGGGGGCAGACAGATACGCAGTATTTT.